The 8 T cell receptor beta chains given below trace back to one sample, sequenced in a study of regulatory T cells in long-lasting Graves disease. Documented time point: newly diagnosed GD, antithyroid drugs for less than 3 months. PBMC RNA served as the TCR library source. CDR3-region Arm-PCR and iRepertoire HTBI primers produced the TCR beta libraries. In TCRdb, the multiplex PCR reads were re-called with MiXCR into one record per CDR3 protein. Of a few hundred thousand distinct CDR3 sequences detected, approximately 12% appear once; the ten largest clones hold around 18%. This sample was also put to use in a study of T cells in Graves' hyperthyroidism and ophthalmopathy.

Source: peripheral blood mononuclear cells (PBMCs), taken at new diagnosis, from a patient treated with antithyroid drugs. The receptors were sampled from a young woman with Graves disease.

This clonotype was picked up many times. J is TRBJ1-6 and V is TRBV7-3; D ambiguous. The length of the CDR3 is 14 residues. Germline CDR1 and CDR2: SGHTA and FQGTGA. The ends were cut back, 2 bases at V and 7 bases at J, with 9 bases in the middle. Here the CDR3 reads CASSLAAENSPLHF. The DNA for the CDR3 is TGTGCCAGCAGCTTAGCGGCAGAGAATTCACCCCTCCACTTT. Looking up the rest from reference TRBV7-3 and TRBJ1-6 gives the full variable domain: GAGVSQTPSNKVTEKGKYVELRCDPISGHTALYWYRQSLGQGPEFLIYFQGTGAADDSGLPNDRFFAVRPEGSVSTLKIQRTERGDSAVYLCASSLAAENSPLHFGNGTRLTVT.

This clonotype was picked up a small number of times. The chain uses TRBV7-9 and TRBJ1-5; tentative D call: TRBD1 (6 bases). The CDR3 has 17 residues. Trimming removed 1 base at V and 10 bases at J, with 23 bases between. CDR1 SEHNR and CDR2 FQNEAQ come from the germline V gene (reference sequence). In DNA form, the CDR3 reads TGTGCCAGCAGCTTAGGAGGAGGAGGGGGGGTGGTCGGTCCCCAGCATTTT. Protein product: CASSLGGGGGVVGPQHF.

Remarks on this clonotype: One base separates it from a far larger clone, so it is likely a read error. This chain uses TRBV11-1 with TRBJ2-7, with 7 bases aligning to TRBD2. The CDR3 contains 15 residues. V shed 2 bases, J shed 7 bases, and the junction held 11 bases outside the gene matches. Looked up from germline, CDR1 is SGHAT and CDR2 is FQDESV (reference sequence). CDR3 in amino acids: CASSLSWGGPNEQYF. Written as DNA, the CDR3 is TGTGCCAGCAGCTTAAGCTGGGGGGGTCCCAATGAGCAGTACTTC.

The V gene is TRBV7-9, the J gene TRBJ1-1; maybe TRBD1 (6 bases). In germline, CDR1 is SEHNR, CDR2 FQNEAQ (reference sequence). V was shortened by 4 bases and J by 10 bases, with 16 bases between the two germline ends. CDR3 length: 13 residues. Written as DNA, the CDR3 is TGTGCCAGCAGCTACGCCACAGGGCTAGGAGCTTTCTTT. It is translated as CASSYATGLGAFF.

This clonotype was found many times. This sequence joins TRBV20-1 and TRBJ2-7, with no clear D. CDR3 length equals 11 residues. Per germline, CDR1 DFQATT and CDR2 SNEGSKA (reference sequence). The V end was cut by 6 bases, the J end by 5 bases, with 11 bases between. Here the CDR3 reads CSATLGHEQYV. The CDR3 DNA sequence: TGCAGTGCCACCCTCGGCCACGAGCAGTACGTC.

Many counts were recorded for this clonotype. J is TRBJ2-7 and V is TRBV11-2; D not resolved. Germline CDR1 reads SGHAT; CDR2 reads FQNNGV. V lost 2 bases and J lost 2, with 10 bases in between. The CDR3 runs 14 residues. The CDR3 bases are TGTGCCAGCAGCTTACCGGACGGAGCCTACGAGCAGTACGTC. Its protein product is CASSLPDGAYEQYV.

V and J are TRBV7-9 and TRBJ2-2; D unclear. The CDR3 has 15 residues. Trimming cost V 3 bases and J 3 bases, with 11 bases left between them. The germline V gene has CDR1 SEHNR and CDR2 FQNEAQ (reference sequence). CDR3 protein: CASSFWGEDTGELFF. CDR3 bases: TGTGCCAGCAGCTTCTGGGGTGAGGACACCGGGGAGCTGTTTTTT.

This clonotype was seen at least ten times. This sequence joins TRBV6-2 or TRBV6-3 and TRBJ2-7; 7 bases align to TRBD2. The CDR3 length is 14 residues. Looked up from germline, CDR1 is MNHEY and CDR2 is SVGEGT. The V segment lost 0 bases and the J segment 5 bases; nucleotides outside the gene matches: 4. The CDR3 protein is CASSYSGLGNEQYF. The CDR3 DNA sequence: TGTGCCAGCAGTTACTCTGGACTAGGGAACGAGCAGTACTTC.